This T cell receptor (beta chain) is drawn from a study of T cell responses to AZD1222 COVID-19 vaccine. Study results and caveats: Only 5 to 7 AZD1222 recipients were seropositive at baseline. Most donors were white British, females outnumbered males, and clonal diversity was possibly underestimated. Vaccination with two AZD1222 doses was followed by a rise in Spike-specific TCR breadth and depth. Within unmutated variant regions lay the reported targets of nearly half of spike-specific TCRs.

Generated by immunoSEQ multiplex PCR, the TCRdb table keeps only in-frame clones and is missing some. The sample shows 130,000 to 150,000 clones, 82% of them seen only once. This CDR3 is built from 14 residues. With 7 bases removed from V and 4 bases from J, the gap between germline ends came to 20 bases. Looked up from germline, CDR1 is SQVTM and CDR2 is ANQGSEA. Regarding this clone: The antigen is undetermined.

The sequenced sample was peripheral blood, obtained on day 0 of MenACWY control vaccination. The chain carries TRBV29-1 and TRBJ2-7, with D perhaps matching TRBD1 or TRBD2 (5 bases each). The sequence was collected from an adult in good health. The CDR3 DNA follows: TGCAGCGCTGGAAACCGGGACCAAGGTTACGAGCAGTACTTC. Its translation is CSAGNRDQGYEQYF.